The 7 T cell receptor beta chains presented below share a single source sample, sequenced in a study of blood T cell repertoires in COVID-19. Clones were sequenced by immunoSEQ multiplex PCR, and TCRdb holds only the in-frame ones, with some missing. The table has approximately 230,000 clones, 90% to 95% seen once. Source material: PBMCs or T cells enriched from blood (not recorded which). Every receptor here comes from a young woman who had recovered from COVID-19.

The gene calls are TRBV10-3 and TRBJ1-1; no clear D gene. V gave up 6 bases and J gave up 1 base, with 6 bases separating them. Looked up from germline, CDR1 is ENHRY and CDR2 is SYGVKD. This CDR3 is 12 amino acids long. CDR3 sequence reads: CAIRRGNTEAFF. CDR3 nucleotide sequence: TGTGCCATCAGGAGAGGGAACACTGAAGCTTTCTTT.

The V and J genes are TRBV4-1 and TRBJ1-1; D is uncertain. Looked up from germline, CDR1 is MGHRA and CDR2 is YSYEKL. This CDR3 has 14 amino acids. V was clipped by 1 base and J by 4 bases, with 10 bases between them. The CDR3 DNA is TGCGCCAGCAGCCAAGGGGCGCACGTCACTGAAGCTTTCTTT. Translation: CASSQGAHVTEAFF.

The chain joins TRBV7-2 to TRBJ1-1; D is unclear. Per the germline V gene, CDR1 is SGHTA and CDR2 is FQGNSA. V gave up 1 base and J gave up 0 bases, with 12 bases separating them. The CDR3 extends over 16 amino acids. CDR3 coding DNA: TGTGCCAGCAGCTTAGTTACGGGAAACATGAACACTGAAGCTTTCTTT. Protein product: CASSLVTGNMNTEAFF.

The chain combines TRBV19 with TRBJ2-7; 13 bases fit TRBD2. The V gene's germline CDR1 is LNHDA and CDR2 SQIVND (reference sequence). After removal of 8 bases from V and 6 bases from J, the junction contained 10 bases not matched to a gene. The CDR3 is 15 residues long. The CDR3: CASSRTSGSLGEQYF. As DNA, the CDR3 is TGTGCCAGTTCGAGGACTAGCGGGAGCCTAGGCGAGCAGTACTTC.

V gene TRBV29-1 combines with J gene TRBJ1-4; D not resolved. Germline V gives CDR1 SQVTM, CDR2 ANQGSEA. The CDR3 contains 11 residues. Trimming shortened V by 5 bases and J by 6 bases, and 7 bases separated the two germline ends. The CDR3 DNA reads as TGCAGCGTTCGCGAAGATGAAAAACTGTTTTTT. This encodes CSVREDEKLFF.

V and J are TRBV21-1 and TRBJ1-5; the table's D call TRBD1 went unverified against the DNA. TRBV21-1 is designated a pseudogene. The CDR3 sequence is 15 residues long. The CDR3 reads CASSKTCQGNQPQHF. In nucleotides, the CDR3 is TGTGCCAGCAGCAAAACGTGCCAGGGAAATCAGCCCCAGCATTTT.

This clone was counted a single time. The chain links TRBV19 to TRBJ1-6; D is undetermined. The CDR3 spans 13 residues. The ends were cut back, 5 bases at V and 9 bases at J, with 11 bases in the middle. Germline CDR1 is LNHDA and CDR2 is SQIVND (reference sequence). CDR3 in DNA: TGTGCCAGTAGTTCGGGGAATGGTTCACCCCTCCACTTT. It translates to CASSSGNGSPLHF.